The next 32 T cell receptor beta chains were all read from a single sample in a study of a mutant IDH1 vaccine in newly diagnosed glioma. The antigens of these receptors remain unknown. Sequenced by immunoSEQ multiplex PCR; TCRdb stores in-frame clones only, minus some. The sample includes roughly 30,000 clones, around 89% of them seen just once. Time point specified: week 5, during vaccination. A single vaccine dose contained 300 ug of mutant IDH1 20-mer peptide, and topical imiquimod was used with it. The specimen comprised PBMCs, sampled from a glioma patient whose treatment included an IDH1 peptide vaccine. The receptors originated from a man aged 18 to 35 with glioma.

This clone has a single count. CDR3 sequence: CSFRRGGQETQYF. The CDR3 nucleotides are TGCAGCTTTCGGAGGGGAGGACAAGAGACCCAGTACTTC. V is TRBV29-1 and J is TRBJ2-5; D is possibly TRBD2 (6 bases). The CDR3 is 13 residues long. Germline V gene lookup returns CDR1 SQVTM and CDR2 ANQGSEA. V was cut by 8 bases and J by 2 bases, with 15 bases left in between.

The chain couples TRBV7-2 to TRBJ1-4; tentatively, D is TRBD1 (6 bases). This CDR3 has 16 residues. The V end was cut by 5 bases, the J end by 0 bases, with 13 bases between. Germline CDR1 and CDR2: SGHTA and FQGNSA. Here the CDR3 DNA reads TGTGCCAGCAGCAAAAGACAGGCAGCAACTAATGAAAAACTGTTTTTT. Translated: CASSKRQAATNEKLFF.

The CDR3 DNA is TGTGCCAGCAGCTTCCCAGGCAGGCTCAACACCGGGGAGCTGTTTTTT. Translation: CASSFPGRLNTGELFF. The J gene is TRBJ2-2, the V gene TRBV7-9; no reliable D call. Trimming took off 3 bases at V and 2 bases at J, with 13 bases between the two ends. CDR3 length: 16 amino acids. Germline V gives CDR1 SEHNR, CDR2 FQNEAQ (reference sequence). The full variable domain, completed using reference TRBV7-9 and TRBJ2-2, is DTGVSQNPRHKITKRGQNVTFRCDPISEHNRLYWYRQTLGQGPEFLTYFQNEAQLEKSRLLSDRFSAERPKGSFSTLEIQRTEQGDSAMYLCASSFPGRLNTGELFFGEGSRLTVL.

This chain links TRBV5-4 with TRBJ1-2, with TRBD1 as a possible D gene (5 bases). Trimming stripped 4 bases from V and 8 bases from J, with 18 bases between. Germline V gene data show CDR1 as SGHNT and CDR2 as YYREEE (reference sequence). The CDR3 totals 14 residues. This CDR3 is CASSADRLQAGYTF. For the CDR3, the DNA is TGTGCCAGCAGCGCCGACAGACTGCAGGCGGGCTACACCTTC.

This clone showed up just once. This rearrangement joins TRBV11-2 to TRBJ2-7, with 7 bases aligning to TRBD2. This CDR3 region has 16 residues. V trimming: 1 base; J trimming: 2 bases; junction bases outside the gene matches: 8. Germline values: CDR1 SGHAT, CDR2 FQNNGV. CDR3 sequence reads: CASSLAVRGGAYEQYF. The CDR3 region has the DNA TGTGCCAGCAGCTTAGCGGTCCGGGGAGGGGCCTACGAGCAGTACTTC.

This rearrangement joins TRBV5-6 to TRBJ1-2; D is perhaps TRBD1 (6 bases). The CDR3 covers 15 residues. V was shortened by 2 bases and J by 6 bases, with 17 bases between the two germline ends. The germline V gene has CDR1 SGHDT and CDR2 YYEEEE. CDR3 DNA sequence: TGTGCCAGCAGCTTTTTGGCGGGGGGCTGGAATGGCTACACCTTC. It is translated as CASSFLAGGWNGYTF. The variable domain in full, completed from reference TRBV5-6 and TRBJ1-2, reads DAGVTQSPTHLIKTRGQQVTLRCSPKSGHDTVSWYQQALGQGPQFIFQYYEEEERQRGNFPDRFSGHQFPNYSSELNVNALLLGDSALYLCASSFLAGGWNGYTFGSGTRLTVV.

This chain connects TRBV7-8 to TRBJ2-7; 7 bases line up with TRBD2. CDR3 length: 16 residues. Trimming took 5 bases from V and 7 from J; bases not matched to a gene: 17. Germline V gene lookup returns CDR1 SGHVS and CDR2 FQNEAQ. The CDR3 nucleotides are TGTGCCAGCAGCCCGCCTTTGAGGGAGGGCCCTAGGGAGCAGTACTTC. Amino acid sequence: CASSPPLREGPREQYF.

V usage is TRBV29-1 and J usage is TRBJ2-1; D perhaps matches TRBD2 (7 bases). The germline V gene has CDR1 SQVTM and CDR2 ANQGSEA. This CDR3 region has 14 residues. V was cut by 7 bases and J by 2 bases, with 15 bases left in between. As DNA, the CDR3 is TGCAGCGCCGAAGGGGGGGAGACCTACAATGAGCAGTTCTTC. It translates to CSAEGGETYNEQFF.

This sequence joins TRBV5-1 and TRBJ1-2, with a weak D call TRBD1 (5 bases). The CDR3 is 15 residues long. Germline V lookup: CDR1 SGHRS, CDR2 YFSETQ. V lost 4 bases and J lost 0, with 13 bases in between. DNA for the CDR3: TGCGCCAGCAGCCGCGGGGACCCCGCTAACTATGGCTACACCTTC. The encoded protein is CASSRGDPANYGYTF.

The rearrangement joins TRBV7-9 to TRBJ2-1; the D gene is possibly TRBD2 (6 bases). V lost 3 bases to trimming and J lost 3 bases, with 9 bases between them. The CDR3 loop spans 14 amino acids. The germline gives CDR1 SEHNR, CDR2 FQNEAQ (reference sequence). The CDR3 here is CASSFLANYNEQFF. The CDR3 coding sequence is TGTGCCAGCAGCTTCCTAGCGAACTACAATGAGCAGTTCTTC. The variable domain in full, completed from reference TRBV7-9 and TRBJ2-1, reads DTGVSQNPRHKITKRGQNVTFRCDPISEHNRLYWYRQTLGQGPEFLTYFQNEAQLEKSRLLSDRFSAERPKGSFSTLEIQRTEQGDSAMYLCASSFLANYNEQFFGPGTRLTVL.

V is TRBV19 and J is TRBJ2-1, with D possibly TRBD2 on 6 matching bases. The CDR3 consists of 16 residues. From germline, CDR1 is LNHDA and CDR2 SQIVND (reference sequence). V was pared by 4 bases and J by 2 bases, with 15 bases between. CDR3 coding DNA: TGTGCCAGTAGTACCCCACGAGGGGAGGCCTACAATGAGCAGTTCTTC. This sequence encodes CASSTPRGEAYNEQFF.

The gene calls are TRBV29-1 and TRBJ1-2; D not resolved. The CDR3 covers 17 residues. Germline assignment: CDR1 SQVTM and CDR2 ANQGSEA. Trimming pared 0 bases from V and 1 base from J, leaving 18 bases between. CDR3 bases: TGCAGCGTTGAAGATGGGTTCATAGGGTTGGATAACTATGGCTACACCTTC. It codes for CSVEDGFIGLDNYGYTF.

J is TRBJ2-3 and V is TRBV7-9, with D hard to call. The germline gives CDR1 SEHNR, CDR2 FQNEAQ (reference sequence). The CDR3 consists of 16 residues. The V end lost 2 bases, the J end lost 2 bases, and 14 bases lay between the germline ends. As DNA, the CDR3 is TGTGCCAGCAGCTTATCCACATCCCGCCTCACAGATACGCAGTATTTT. The encoded protein is CASSLSTSRLTDTQYF.

The V gene is TRBV19, the J gene TRBJ2-2; weak D call: TRBD2 (6 bases). Trimming shortened V by 7 bases and J by 6 bases, and 15 bases separated the two germline ends. Germline lookup yields CDR1 LNHDA and CDR2 SQIVND (reference sequence). The CDR3 totals 14 residues. CDR3 sequence: CASTLSGDPGELFF. The DNA of the CDR3 is TGTGCCAGTACCCTCTCGGGAGACCCCGGGGAGCTGTTTTTT. The complete variable domain, with remaining parts taken from reference TRBV19 and TRBJ2-2, reads DGGITQSPKYLFRKEGQNVTLSCEQNLNHDAMYWYRQDPGQGLRLIYYSQIVNDFQKGDIAEGYSVSREKKESFPLTVTSAQKNPTAFYLCASTLSGDPGELFFGEGSRLTVL.

This chain links TRBV7-6 with TRBJ1-1, with 9 bases lining up with TRBD1. Losses at the gene ends were 10 bases for V and 4 bases for J; bases not matched to a gene: 7. The CDR3 consists of 13 residues. Per the germline V gene, CDR1 is SGHVS and CDR2 is FNYEAQ. Here the CDR3 reads CATKQGASTEAFF. DNA for the CDR3: TGTGCCACCAAACAGGGGGCGAGCACTGAAGCTTTCTTT. Looking up the rest from reference TRBV7-6 and TRBJ1-1 gives the full variable domain: GAGVSQSPRYKVTKRGQDVALRCDPISGHVSLYWYRQALGQGPEFLTYFNYEAQQDKSGLPNDRFSAERPEGSISTLTIQRTEQRDSAMYRCATKQGASTEAFFGQGTRLTVV.

This chain uses TRBV4-2 with TRBJ1-5, with D hard to call. The CDR3 has 13 residues. The germline CDR1 and CDR2 sequences are LGHNA and YNFKEQ. Trimming stripped 1 base from V and 7 bases from J, with 8 bases between. CDR3 residues: CASSQGLFQPQHF. The DNA for the CDR3 is TGTGCCAGCAGCCAAGGTCTTTTCCAGCCCCAGCATTTT.

The gene calls are TRBV7-2 and TRBJ2-7; possibly TRBD1 or TRBD2 for D (6 bases each). Looked up from germline, CDR1 is SGHTA and CDR2 is FQGNSA. Trimming removed 8 bases at V and 5 bases at J, with 16 bases between. The length of the CDR3 is 13 residues. DNA of the CDR3: TGTGCCAGCGAGAAAGGGGGGCGCCACGAGCAGTACTTC. Protein product: CASEKGGRHEQYF.

This clone was recorded once. The rearrangement links TRBV13 to TRBJ2-7; tentatively, D is TRBD1 or TRBD2 (6 bases each). CDR1 and CDR2 from the germline V gene are PRHDT and FYEKMQ (reference sequence). The CDR3 sequence is 15 residues long. The V and J ends lost 1 base and 5 bases respectively, with 15 bases between them. The CDR3 DNA follows: TGTGCCAGCAGCTTAGAGGGGGGCCCATTGGACGAGCAGTACTTC. It codes for CASSLEGGPLDEQYF.

The chain joins TRBV7-2 to TRBJ2-7; TRBD1 matches at 8 bases. In germline, CDR1 is SGHTA, CDR2 FQGNSA. The CDR3 length is 14 residues. V lost 3 bases, J lost 2 bases, and 3 bases stayed unmatched. The CDR3 loop is CASSLAGGTYEQYF. The CDR3 bases are TGTGCCAGCAGCTTGGCAGGGGGCACCTACGAGCAGTACTTC.

This sequence joins TRBV6-5 and TRBJ1-5; D is perhaps TRBD1 (5 bases). Germline lookup yields CDR1 MNHEY and CDR2 SVGAGI. The CDR3 spans 14 residues. The V gene lost 6 bases and the J gene lost 2 bases, with 11 bases spanning the gap. CDR3 sequence: CASSPGGGNQPQHF. The CDR3, as DNA: TGTGCCAGCAGCCCCGGGGGAGGCAATCAGCCCCAGCATTTT.

CDR3 loop: CASESQGSMNTEAFF. The DNA of the CDR3 is TGTGCCAGCGAATCCCAGGGGTCCATGAACACTGAAGCTTTCTTT. This chain uses TRBV2 with TRBJ1-1; possible D gene TRBD1, 6 bases. V was pared by 8 bases and J by 0 bases, with 16 bases between. The CDR3 consists of 15 residues. Germline CDR1 reads SNHLY; CDR2 reads FYNNEI.

The rearrangement joins TRBV2 to TRBJ2-2, with D perhaps being TRBD1 or TRBD2 (6 bases each). CDR3 length equals 13 residues. In germline, CDR1 is SNHLY, CDR2 FYNNEI. V dropped 6 bases and J dropped 6 bases, with 11 bases sitting between them. CDR3 DNA: TGTGCCAGCAGAGGGGGGTGGTCCGGGGAGCTGTTTTTT. This codes for CASRGGWSGELFF.

The chain carries TRBV28 and TRBJ1-1; a possible D gene is TRBD1 (5 bases). CDR1 is MDHEN, CDR2 SYDVKM, per germline. The V end lost 5 bases, the J end lost 2 bases, and 15 bases lay between the germline ends. The CDR3 is made up of 15 amino acids. Here the CDR3 DNA reads TGTGCCAGCAGTCCCCTTGGGACGGCTAACACTGAAGCTTTCTTT. Translation: CASSPLGTANTEAFF.

V usage is TRBV5-4 and J usage is TRBJ2-7; D unresolved. Germline values: CDR1 SGHNT, CDR2 YYREEE (reference sequence). V lost 3 bases to trimming and J lost 5 bases, with 6 bases between them. The CDR3 runs 11 residues. The CDR3 DNA reads TGTGCCAGCAGCTCCCTCCACGAGCAGTACTTC. Translated, it gives CASSSLHEQYF.

This chain uses TRBV7-9 with TRBJ1-2; D is possibly TRBD1 (6 bases). Germline CDR1 SEHNR, CDR2 FQNEAQ (reference sequence). Trimming left V 1 base short and J 7 bases short, with 13 bases between. The CDR3 length is 14 residues. CDR3 in DNA: TGTGCCAGCAGCTTAGTCTCCGGGGGGCCTGGCTACACCTTC. It is translated as CASSLVSGGPGYTF.

The chain couples TRBV19 to TRBJ2-7; D gene unclear. Trimming left V 3 bases short and J 2 bases short, with 8 bases between. Germline CDR1 reads LNHDA; CDR2 reads SQIVND (reference sequence). This CDR3 spans 13 amino acids. CDR3 sequence (DNA): TGTGCCAGTAGTATGGGTACAACCTACGAGCAGTACTTC. This encodes CASSMGTTYEQYF.

On this clone: Other DNA sequences in the same sample also yield this CDR3. V gene TRBV6-5 combines with J gene TRBJ1-5; D remains ambiguous. Per germline, CDR1 MNHEY and CDR2 SVGAGI. Trimming stripped 3 bases from V and 7 bases from J, with 10 bases between. The length of the CDR3 is 13 residues. The CDR3 is CASSYREGQPQHF. CDR3 bases: TGTGCCAGCAGTTATAGGGAGGGCCAGCCCCAGCATTTT.

As concerns this clone: At one end, the junction sequence differs from germline, possibly due to a read error. This chain links TRBV6-9 with TRBJ1-2; TRBD1 aligns across 8 bases. The CDR3 runs 11 residues. Germline CDR1 and CDR2: MNHGY and SVAAGI. CDR3 bases: TGTGCCAGCGTTAATCTTGACAGGGGAGCCTTC. Its protein is CASVNLDRGAF.

This chain links TRBV10-3 with TRBJ1-2, with 12 bases fitting TRBD1. The germline V gene has CDR1 ENHRY and CDR2 SYGVKD. The CDR3 extends over 14 amino acids. V lost 6 bases and J lost 8; bases outside the gene matches: 7. The CDR3 region is CAIRPGQGAVGYTF. The CDR3 region has the DNA TGTGCCATCAGACCGGGACAGGGGGCGGTCGGCTACACCTTC.

This clone has a single count. The CDR3 DNA reads as TGTGCCAGCCAAGCTTTCGGTGGTGGGCCCCAGCATTTT. It encodes CASQAFGGGPQHF. V and J are TRBV5-6 and TRBJ1-5; D is undetermined. V was cut by 7 bases and J by 9 bases, with 17 bases left in between. This CDR3 region has 13 residues. The germline gives CDR1 SGHDT, CDR2 YYEEEE.

The V gene is TRBV20-1, the J gene TRBJ2-1, with 9 bases aligning to TRBD1. Germline loops: CDR1 DFQATT, CDR2 SNEGSKA (reference sequence). This CDR3 is built from 11 residues. With V trimmed by 5 bases and J by 15 bases, 8 bases remained unmatched. The CDR3 nucleotides are TGCAGTGCTTCCCGACAGGGGGTTTTGTTCTTC. This gives the protein CSASRQGVLFF.

The chain employs TRBV7-2 and TRBJ2-7, with 7 bases lining up with TRBD1. This CDR3 region has 14 residues. Germline values: CDR1 SGHTA, CDR2 FQGNSA. V was clipped by 4 bases and J by 3 bases; unmatched bases: 6. This CDR3 reads CASSSYRGDYEQYF. The CDR3 DNA sequence: TGTGCCAGCAGCTCCTACAGGGGAGACTACGAGCAGTACTTC.